The clone carrying this T cell receptor (beta chain) was seen more than once but under ten times. Antigen unknown. CDR3 length: 14 residues. Germline trimming cut 2 bases from V and 6 bases from J; bases unmatched to any gene: 3. Germline-derived CDR1 and CDR2 are GTSNPN and SVGIG (reference sequence). The sample belongs to a study of beta chain features in type 1 diabetes. Study-level information: There were some 100,000,000 sorted cells examined across all samples. Study conclusions and caveats: Shortening of TCRB CDR3s, moderate but significant, appeared in all four CD4+ subsets of Type 1 diabetes patients.

Reverse transcription of all isolated RNA meant that expressed TCRB transcripts were sequenced. Data came from immunoSEQ multiplex PCR; TCRdb stores just in-frame clones and leaves some out. The data hold about 340,000 clones, with roughly 14% observed a single time. The specimen sequenced was naive CD4+ T cells from blood. The chain links TRBV30 to TRBJ1-4, with 10 bases matching TRBD1. The sequence was obtained from a woman under 30 with type 1 diabetes. The CDR3 here is CAWSPGTGDEKLFF. The CDR3 coding sequence is TGTGCCTGGAGTCCCGGGACAGGGGATGAAAAACTGTTTTTT. Using reference TRBV30 and TRBJ1-4 for the parts outside the CDR3, the full variable domain is SQTIHQWPATLVQPVGSPLSLECTVEGTSNPNLYWYRQAAGRGLQLLFYSVGIGQISSEVPQNLSASRPQDRQFILSSKKLLLSDSGFYLCAWSPGTGDEKLFFGSGTQLSVL.